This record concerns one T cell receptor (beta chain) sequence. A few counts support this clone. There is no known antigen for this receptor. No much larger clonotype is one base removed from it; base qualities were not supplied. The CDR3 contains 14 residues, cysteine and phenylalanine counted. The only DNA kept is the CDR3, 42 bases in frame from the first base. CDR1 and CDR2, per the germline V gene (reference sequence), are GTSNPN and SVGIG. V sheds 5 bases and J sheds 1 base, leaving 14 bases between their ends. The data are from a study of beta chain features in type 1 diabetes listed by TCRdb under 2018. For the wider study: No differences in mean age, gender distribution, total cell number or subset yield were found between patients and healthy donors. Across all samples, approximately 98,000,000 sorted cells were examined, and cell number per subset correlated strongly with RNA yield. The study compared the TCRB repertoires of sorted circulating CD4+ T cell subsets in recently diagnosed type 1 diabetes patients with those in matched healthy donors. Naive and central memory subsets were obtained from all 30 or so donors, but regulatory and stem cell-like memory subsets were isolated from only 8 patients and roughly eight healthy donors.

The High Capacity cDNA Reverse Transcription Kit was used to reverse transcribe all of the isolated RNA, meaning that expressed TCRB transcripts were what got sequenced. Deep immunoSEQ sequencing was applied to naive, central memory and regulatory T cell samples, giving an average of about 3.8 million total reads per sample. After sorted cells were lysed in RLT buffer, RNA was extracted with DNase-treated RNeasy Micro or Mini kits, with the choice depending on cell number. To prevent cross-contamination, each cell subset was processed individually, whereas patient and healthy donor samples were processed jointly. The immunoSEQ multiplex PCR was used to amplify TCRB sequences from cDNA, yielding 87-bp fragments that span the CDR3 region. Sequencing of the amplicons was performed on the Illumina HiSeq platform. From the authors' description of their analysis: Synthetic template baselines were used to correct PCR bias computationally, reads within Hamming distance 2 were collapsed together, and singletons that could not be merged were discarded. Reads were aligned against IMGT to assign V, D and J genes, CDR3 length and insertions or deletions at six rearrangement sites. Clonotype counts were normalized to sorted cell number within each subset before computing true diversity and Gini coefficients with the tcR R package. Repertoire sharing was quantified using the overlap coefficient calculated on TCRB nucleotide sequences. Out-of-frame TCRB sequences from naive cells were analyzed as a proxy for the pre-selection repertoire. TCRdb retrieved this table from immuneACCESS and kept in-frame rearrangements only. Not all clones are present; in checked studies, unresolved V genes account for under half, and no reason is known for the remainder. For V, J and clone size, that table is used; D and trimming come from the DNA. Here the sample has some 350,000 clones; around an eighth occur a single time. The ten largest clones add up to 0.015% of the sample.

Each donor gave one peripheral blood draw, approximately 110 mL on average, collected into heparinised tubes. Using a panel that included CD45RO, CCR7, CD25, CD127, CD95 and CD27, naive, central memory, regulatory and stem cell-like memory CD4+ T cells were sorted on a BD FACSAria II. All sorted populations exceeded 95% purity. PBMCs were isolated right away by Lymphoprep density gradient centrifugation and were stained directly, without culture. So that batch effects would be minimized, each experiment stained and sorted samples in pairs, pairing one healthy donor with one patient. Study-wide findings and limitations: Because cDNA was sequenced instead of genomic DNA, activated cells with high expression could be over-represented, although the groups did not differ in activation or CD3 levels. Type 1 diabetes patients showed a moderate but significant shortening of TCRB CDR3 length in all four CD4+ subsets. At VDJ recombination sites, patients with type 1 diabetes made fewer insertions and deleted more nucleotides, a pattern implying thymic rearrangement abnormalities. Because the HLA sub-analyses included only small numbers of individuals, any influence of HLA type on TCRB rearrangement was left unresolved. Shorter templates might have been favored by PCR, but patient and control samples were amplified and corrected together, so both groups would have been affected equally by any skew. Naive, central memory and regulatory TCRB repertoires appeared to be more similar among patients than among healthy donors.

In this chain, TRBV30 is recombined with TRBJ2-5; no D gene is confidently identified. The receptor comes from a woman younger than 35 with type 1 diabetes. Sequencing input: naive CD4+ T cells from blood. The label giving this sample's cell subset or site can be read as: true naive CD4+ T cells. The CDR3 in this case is CAWCSPGTQETQYF. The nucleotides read TGTGCCTGGTGCTCCCCAGGAACCCAAGAGACCCAGTACTTC.